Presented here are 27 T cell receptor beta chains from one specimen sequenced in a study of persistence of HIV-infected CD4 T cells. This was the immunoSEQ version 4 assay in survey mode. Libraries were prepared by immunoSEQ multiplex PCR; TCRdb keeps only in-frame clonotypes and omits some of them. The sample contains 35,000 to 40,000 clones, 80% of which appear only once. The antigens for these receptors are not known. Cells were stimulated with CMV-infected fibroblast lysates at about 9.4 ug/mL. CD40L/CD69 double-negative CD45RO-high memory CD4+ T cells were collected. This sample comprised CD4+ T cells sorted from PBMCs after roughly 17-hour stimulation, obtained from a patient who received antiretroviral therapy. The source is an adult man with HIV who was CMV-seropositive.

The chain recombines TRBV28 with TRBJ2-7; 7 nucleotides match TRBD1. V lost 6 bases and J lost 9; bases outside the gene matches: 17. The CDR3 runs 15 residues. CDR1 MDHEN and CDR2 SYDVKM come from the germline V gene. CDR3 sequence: CASSSRQGGWVGQYF. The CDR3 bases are TGTGCCAGCAGCTCTAGACAGGGCGGTTGGGTAGGGCAGTACTTC.

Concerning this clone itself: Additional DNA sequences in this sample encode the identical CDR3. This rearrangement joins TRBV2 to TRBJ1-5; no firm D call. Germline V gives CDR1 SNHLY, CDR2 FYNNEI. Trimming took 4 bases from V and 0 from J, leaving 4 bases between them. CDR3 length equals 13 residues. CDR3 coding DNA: TGTGCCAGCAGTGGGGATAGCAATCAGCCCCAGCATTTT. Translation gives CASSGDSNQPQHF.

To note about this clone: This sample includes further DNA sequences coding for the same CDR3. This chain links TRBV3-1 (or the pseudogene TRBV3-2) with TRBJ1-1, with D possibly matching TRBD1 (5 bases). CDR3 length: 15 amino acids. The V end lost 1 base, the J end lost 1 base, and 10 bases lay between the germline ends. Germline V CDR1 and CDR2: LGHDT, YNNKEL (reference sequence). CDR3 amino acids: CASSQAGRANTEAFF. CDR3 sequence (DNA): TGTGCCAGCAGCCAAGCGGGCAGGGCGAACACTGAAGCTTTCTTT.

CDR3 nucleotides: TGTGCCAGCTCACCACCGACTTACACAGATACGCAGTATTTT. It specifies CASSPPTYTDTQYF. The V gene is TRBV18, the J gene TRBJ2-3, with unresolved D. There are 14 residues in the CDR3. Deletions cut 0 bases from V and 2 bases from J, with 6 bases between. Germline CDR1 reads KGHSH; CDR2 reads LQKENI.

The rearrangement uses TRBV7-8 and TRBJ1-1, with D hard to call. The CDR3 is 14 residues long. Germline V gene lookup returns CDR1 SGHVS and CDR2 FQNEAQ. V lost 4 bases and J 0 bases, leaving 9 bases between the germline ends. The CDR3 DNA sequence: TGTGCCAGCAGCTCAAGGTCGGTGAACACTGAAGCTTTCTTT. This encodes CASSSRSVNTEAFF.

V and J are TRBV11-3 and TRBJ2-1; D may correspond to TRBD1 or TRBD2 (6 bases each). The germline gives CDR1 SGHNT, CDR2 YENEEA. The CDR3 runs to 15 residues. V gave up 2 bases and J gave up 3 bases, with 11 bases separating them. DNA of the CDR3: TGTGCCAGCAGCTTACCCGGGGGCCACTACAATGAGCAGTTCTTC. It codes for CASSLPGGHYNEQFF.

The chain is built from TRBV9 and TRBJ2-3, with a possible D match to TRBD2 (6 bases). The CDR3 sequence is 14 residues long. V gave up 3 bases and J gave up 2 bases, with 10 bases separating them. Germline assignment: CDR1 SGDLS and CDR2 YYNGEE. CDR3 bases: TGTGCCAGCAGCGGGGGGGTCCCCACAGATACGCAGTATTTT. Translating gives CASSGGVPTDTQYF.

DNA for the CDR3: TGTGCCAGCAGCTTGGAGGGCCGCTCTGGGGCCAACGTCCTGACTTTC. It encodes CASSLEGRSGANVLTF. V usage is TRBV5-5 and J usage is TRBJ2-6; D remains ambiguous. The CDR3 length is 16 residues. V lost 0 bases to trimming and J lost 0 bases, with 7 bases between them. The germline CDR1 and CDR2 sequences are SGHKS and YYEKEE (reference sequence).

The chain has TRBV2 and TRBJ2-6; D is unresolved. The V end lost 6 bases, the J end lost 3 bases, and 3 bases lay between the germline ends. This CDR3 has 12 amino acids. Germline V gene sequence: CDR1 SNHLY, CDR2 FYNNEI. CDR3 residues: CASRGGANVLTF. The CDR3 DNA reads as TGTGCCAGCAGGGGTGGGGCCAACGTCCTGACTTTC.

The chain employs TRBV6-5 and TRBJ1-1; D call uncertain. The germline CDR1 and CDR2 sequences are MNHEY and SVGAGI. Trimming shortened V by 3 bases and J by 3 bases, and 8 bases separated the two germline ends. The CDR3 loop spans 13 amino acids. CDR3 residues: CASSYEDYTEAFF. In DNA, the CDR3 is TGTGCCAGCAGTTATGAGGACTACACTGAAGCTTTCTTT.

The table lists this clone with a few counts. For the CDR3, the DNA is TGTGCCAGCAGCCCCCGGGACAGGGCCTCTGGAAACACCATATATTTT. Amino acids: CASSPRDRASGNTIYF. The chain is built from TRBV3-1 (or the pseudogene TRBV3-2) and TRBJ1-3, with 9 bases matching TRBD1. CDR3 length: 16 amino acids. J was trimmed by 0 bases and V by 4 bases; bases with no gene match: 4. Per germline, CDR1 LGHDT and CDR2 YNNKEL (reference sequence).

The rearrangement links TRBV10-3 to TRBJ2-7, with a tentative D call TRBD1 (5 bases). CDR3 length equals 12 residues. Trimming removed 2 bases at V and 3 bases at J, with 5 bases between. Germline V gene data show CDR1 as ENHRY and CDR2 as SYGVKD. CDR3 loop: CAISEQGYEQYF. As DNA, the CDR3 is TGTGCCATCAGTGAGCAGGGCTACGAGCAGTACTTC.

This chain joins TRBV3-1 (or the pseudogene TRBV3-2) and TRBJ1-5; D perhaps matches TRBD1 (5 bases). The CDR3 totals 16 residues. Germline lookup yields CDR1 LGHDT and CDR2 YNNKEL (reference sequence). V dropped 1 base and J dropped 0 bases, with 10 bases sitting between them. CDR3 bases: TGTGCCAGCAGCCAAGGATGGGGGAATAGCAATCAGCCCCAGCATTTT. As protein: CASSQGWGNSNQPQHF.

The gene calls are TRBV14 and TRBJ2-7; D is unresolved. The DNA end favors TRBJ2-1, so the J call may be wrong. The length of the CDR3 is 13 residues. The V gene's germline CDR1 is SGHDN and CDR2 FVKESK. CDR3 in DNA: TGTGCCAGCAGCCTTGACACGTCCTACGAGCAGTTCTTC. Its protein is CASSLDTSYEQFF.

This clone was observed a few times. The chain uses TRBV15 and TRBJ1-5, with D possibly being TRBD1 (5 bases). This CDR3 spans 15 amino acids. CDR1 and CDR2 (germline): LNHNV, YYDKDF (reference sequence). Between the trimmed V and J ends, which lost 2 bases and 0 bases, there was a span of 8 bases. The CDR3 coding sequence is TGTGCCACCAGCAGACAGGGTCTTAGCAATCAGCCCCAGCATTTT. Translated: CATSRQGLSNQPQHF.

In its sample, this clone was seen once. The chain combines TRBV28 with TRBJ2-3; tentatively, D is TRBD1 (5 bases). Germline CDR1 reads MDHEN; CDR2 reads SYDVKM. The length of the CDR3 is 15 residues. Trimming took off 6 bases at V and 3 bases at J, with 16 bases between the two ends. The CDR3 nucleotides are TGTGCCAGCAGCCAAAACCCGACAGTAACAGATACGCAGTATTTT. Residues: CASSQNPTVTDTQYF.

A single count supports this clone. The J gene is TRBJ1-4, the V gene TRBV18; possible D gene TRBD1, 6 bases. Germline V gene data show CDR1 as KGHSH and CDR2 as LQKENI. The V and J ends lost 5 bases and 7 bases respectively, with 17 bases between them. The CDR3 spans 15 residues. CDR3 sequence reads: CASSWGPGATEKLFF. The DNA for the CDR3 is TGTGCCAGCTCATGGGGCCCGGGGGCAACTGAAAAACTGTTTTTT.

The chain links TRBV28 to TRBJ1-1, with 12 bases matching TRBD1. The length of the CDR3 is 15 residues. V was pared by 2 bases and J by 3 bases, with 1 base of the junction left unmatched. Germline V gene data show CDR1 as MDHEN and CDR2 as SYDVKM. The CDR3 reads CASSLGTGGYTEAFF. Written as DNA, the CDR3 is TGTGCCAGCAGTTTAGGGACAGGGGGCTACACTGAAGCTTTCTTT. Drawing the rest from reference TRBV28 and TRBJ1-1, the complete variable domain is DVKVTQSSRYLVKRTGEKVFLECVQDMDHENMFWYRQDPGLGLRLIYFSYDVKMKEKGDIPEGYSVSREKKERFSLILESASTNQTSMYLCASSLGTGGYTEAFFGQGTRLTVV.

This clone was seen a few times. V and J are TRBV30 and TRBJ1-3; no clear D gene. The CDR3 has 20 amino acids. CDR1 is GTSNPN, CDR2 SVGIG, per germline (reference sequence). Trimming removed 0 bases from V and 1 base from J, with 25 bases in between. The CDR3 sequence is CAWSVLSKAALKSSGNTIYF. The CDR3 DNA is TGTGCCTGGAGTGTACTAAGTAAGGCGGCCTTAAAATCATCTGGAAACACCATATATTTT.

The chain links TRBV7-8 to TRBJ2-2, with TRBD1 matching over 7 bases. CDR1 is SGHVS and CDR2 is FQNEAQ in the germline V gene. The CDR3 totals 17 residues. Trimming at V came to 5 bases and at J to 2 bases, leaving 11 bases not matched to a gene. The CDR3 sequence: CASSPTETGLNTGELFF. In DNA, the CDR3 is TGTGCCAGCAGCCCGACAGAGACAGGGCTTAACACCGGGGAGCTGTTTTTT.

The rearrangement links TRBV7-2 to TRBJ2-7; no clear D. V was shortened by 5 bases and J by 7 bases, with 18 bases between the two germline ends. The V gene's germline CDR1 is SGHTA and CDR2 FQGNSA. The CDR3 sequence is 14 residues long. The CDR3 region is CASSPQLGPLEQYF. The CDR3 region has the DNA TGTGCCAGCAGCCCCCAACTCGGGCCCCTGGAGCAGTACTTC.

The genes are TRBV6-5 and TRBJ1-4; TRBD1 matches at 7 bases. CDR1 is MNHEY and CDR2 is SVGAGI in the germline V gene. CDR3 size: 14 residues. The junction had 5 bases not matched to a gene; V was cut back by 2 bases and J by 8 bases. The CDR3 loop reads CASSYRAGGEKLFF. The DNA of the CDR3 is TGTGCCAGCAGTTACAGGGCAGGGGGAGAAAAACTGTTTTTT.

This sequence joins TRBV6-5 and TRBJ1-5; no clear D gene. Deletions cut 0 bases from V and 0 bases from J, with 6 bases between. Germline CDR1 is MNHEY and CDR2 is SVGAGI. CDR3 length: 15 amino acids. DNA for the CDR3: TGTGCCAGCAGTTACTCGTACGGTAGCAATCAGCCCCAGCATTTT. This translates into CASSYSYGSNQPQHF.

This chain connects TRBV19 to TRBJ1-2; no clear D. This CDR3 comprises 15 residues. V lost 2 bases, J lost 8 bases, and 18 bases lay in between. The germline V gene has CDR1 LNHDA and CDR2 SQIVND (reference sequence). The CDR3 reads CASSIIRGTLKGYTF. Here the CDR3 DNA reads TGTGCCAGTAGTATAATCCGGGGAACGCTGAAGGGCTACACCTTC.

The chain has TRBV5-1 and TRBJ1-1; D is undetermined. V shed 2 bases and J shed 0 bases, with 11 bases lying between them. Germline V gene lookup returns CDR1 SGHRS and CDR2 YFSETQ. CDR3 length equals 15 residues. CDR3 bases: TGCGCCAGCAGCTTCGGTGGCCTTATGAACACTGAAGCTTTCTTT. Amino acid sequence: CASSFGGLMNTEAFF.

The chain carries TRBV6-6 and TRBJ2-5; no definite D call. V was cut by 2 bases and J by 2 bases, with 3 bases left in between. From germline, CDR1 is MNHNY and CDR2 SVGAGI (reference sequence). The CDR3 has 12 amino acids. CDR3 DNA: TGTGCCAGCAGTTACGCGCAAGAGACCCAGTACTTC. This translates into CASSYAQETQYF.

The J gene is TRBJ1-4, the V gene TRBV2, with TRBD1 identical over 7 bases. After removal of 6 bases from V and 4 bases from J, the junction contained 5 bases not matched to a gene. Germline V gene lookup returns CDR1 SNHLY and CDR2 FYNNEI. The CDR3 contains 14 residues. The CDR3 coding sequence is TGTGCCAGCAGGATGGGACAGATTAATGAAAAACTGTTTTTT. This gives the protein CASRMGQINEKLFF.